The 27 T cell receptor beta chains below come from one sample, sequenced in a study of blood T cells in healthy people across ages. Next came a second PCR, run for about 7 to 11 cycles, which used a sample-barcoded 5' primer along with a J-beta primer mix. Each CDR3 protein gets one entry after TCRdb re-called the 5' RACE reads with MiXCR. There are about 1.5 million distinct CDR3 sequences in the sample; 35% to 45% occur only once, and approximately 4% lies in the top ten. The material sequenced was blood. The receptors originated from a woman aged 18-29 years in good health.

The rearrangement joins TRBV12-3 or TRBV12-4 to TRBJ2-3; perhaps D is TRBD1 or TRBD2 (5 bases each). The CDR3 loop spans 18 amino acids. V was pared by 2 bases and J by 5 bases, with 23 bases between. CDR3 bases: TGTGCCAGCAGTTTAATTACCGGGGCCAAACATCTCGGAGATACGCAGTATTTT. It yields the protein CASSLITGAKHLGDTQYF.

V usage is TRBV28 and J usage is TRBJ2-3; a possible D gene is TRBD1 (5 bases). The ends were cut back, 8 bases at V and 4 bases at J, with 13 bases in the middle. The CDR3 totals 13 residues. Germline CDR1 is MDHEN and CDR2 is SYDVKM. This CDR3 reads CASCQGGADTQYF. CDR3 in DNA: TGTGCCAGCTGTCAGGGTGGCGCAGATACGCAGTATTTT.

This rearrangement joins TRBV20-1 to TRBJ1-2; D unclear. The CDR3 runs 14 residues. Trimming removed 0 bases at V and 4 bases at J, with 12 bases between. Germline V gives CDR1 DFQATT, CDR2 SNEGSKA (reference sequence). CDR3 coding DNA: TGCAGTGCTAGAGATCTCAGACAAGGCTATGGCTACACCTTC. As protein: CSARDLRQGYGYTF.

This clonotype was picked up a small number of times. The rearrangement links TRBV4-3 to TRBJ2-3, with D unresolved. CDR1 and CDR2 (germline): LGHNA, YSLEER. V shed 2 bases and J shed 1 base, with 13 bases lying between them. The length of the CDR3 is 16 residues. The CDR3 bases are TGCGCCAGCAGCCAATCAGCTTTGGGCGGCACAGATACGCAGTATTTT. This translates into CASSQSALGGTDTQYF.

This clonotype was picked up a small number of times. CDR3 sequence reads: CASSLLKGTYEQYF. In DNA, the CDR3 is TGCGCCAGCAGCTTGTTAAAAGGGACCTACGAGCAGTACTTC. This chain joins TRBV5-1 and TRBJ2-7, with unresolved D. Per the germline V gene, CDR1 is SGHRS and CDR2 is YFSETQ. Trimming took 1 base from V and 2 from J, leaving 10 bases between them. The CDR3 loop spans 14 amino acids.

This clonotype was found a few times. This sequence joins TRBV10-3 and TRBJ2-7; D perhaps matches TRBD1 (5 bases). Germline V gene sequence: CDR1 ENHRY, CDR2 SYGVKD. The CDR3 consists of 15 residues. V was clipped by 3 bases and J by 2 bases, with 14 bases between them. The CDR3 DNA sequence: TGTGCCATCAGTGACAGGGCCTCGCCTACCTACGAGCAGTACTTC. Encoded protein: CAISDRASPTYEQYF.

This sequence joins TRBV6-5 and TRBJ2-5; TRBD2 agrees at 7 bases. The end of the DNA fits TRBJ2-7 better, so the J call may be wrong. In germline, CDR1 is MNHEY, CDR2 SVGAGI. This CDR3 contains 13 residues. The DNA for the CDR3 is TGTGCCAGCAGTGGCAAACTAGCGTTCGAGCAGTACTTC. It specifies CASSGKLAFEQYF.

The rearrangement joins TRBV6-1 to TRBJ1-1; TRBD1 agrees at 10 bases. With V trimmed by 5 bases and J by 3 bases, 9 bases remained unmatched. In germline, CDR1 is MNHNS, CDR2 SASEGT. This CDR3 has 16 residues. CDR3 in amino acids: CASSPRQGASDTEAFF. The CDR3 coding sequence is TGTGCCAGCAGTCCGAGACAGGGGGCGAGCGACACTGAAGCTTTCTTT.

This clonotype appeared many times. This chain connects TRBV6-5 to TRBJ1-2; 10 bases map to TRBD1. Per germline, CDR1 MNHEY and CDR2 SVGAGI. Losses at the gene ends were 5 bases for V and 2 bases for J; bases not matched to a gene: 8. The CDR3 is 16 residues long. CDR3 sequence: CASSVIRTGGNYGYTF. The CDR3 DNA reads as TGTGCCAGCAGTGTAATCCGGACAGGGGGGAACTATGGCTACACCTTC.

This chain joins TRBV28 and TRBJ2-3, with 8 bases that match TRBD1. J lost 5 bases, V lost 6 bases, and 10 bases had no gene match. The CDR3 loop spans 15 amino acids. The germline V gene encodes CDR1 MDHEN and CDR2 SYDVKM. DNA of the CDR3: TGTGCCAGCAGCACCCCAGGGGGCTTGAAAGATACGCAGTATTTT. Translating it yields CASSTPGGLKDTQYF.

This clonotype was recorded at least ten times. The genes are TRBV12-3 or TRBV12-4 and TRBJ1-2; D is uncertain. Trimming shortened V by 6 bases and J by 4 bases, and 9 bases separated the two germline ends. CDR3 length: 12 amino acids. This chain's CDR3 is CASRGSLYGYTF. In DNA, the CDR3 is TGTGCCAGCAGGGGATCACTCTATGGCTACACCTTC.

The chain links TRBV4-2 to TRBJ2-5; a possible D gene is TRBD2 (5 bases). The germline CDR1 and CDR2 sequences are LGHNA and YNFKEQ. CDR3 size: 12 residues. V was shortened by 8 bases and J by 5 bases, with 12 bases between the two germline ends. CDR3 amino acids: CASGSSRETQYF. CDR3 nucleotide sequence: TGTGCCAGCGGATCTAGCAGGGAGACCCAGTACTTC.

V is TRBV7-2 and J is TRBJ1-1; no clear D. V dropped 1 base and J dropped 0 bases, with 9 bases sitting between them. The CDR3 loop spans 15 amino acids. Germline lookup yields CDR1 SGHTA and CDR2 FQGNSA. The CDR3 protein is CASSLVLGMNTEAFF. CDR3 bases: TGTGCCAGCAGCTTAGTTTTAGGTATGAACACTGAAGCTTTCTTT.

In nucleotides, the CDR3 is TGTGCCAGCAGTCCCCCTGTGTGGGGGGGATCCAATGAGCAGTTCTTC. This sequence encodes CASSPPVWGGSNEQFF. V usage is TRBV12-3 or TRBV12-4 and J usage is TRBJ2-1; 7 bases agree with TRBD2. The V and J ends lost 5 bases and 6 bases, in that order; junction bases with no gene match: 13. This CDR3 has 16 amino acids.

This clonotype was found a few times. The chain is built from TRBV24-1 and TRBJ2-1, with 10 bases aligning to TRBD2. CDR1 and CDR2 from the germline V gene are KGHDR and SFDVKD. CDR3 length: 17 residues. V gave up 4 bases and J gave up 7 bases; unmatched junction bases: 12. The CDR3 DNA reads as TGTGCCACCAGTGACCCCCCCGGACTAGCGGTTACAAATGAGCAGTTCTTC. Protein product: CATSDPPGLAVTNEQFF.

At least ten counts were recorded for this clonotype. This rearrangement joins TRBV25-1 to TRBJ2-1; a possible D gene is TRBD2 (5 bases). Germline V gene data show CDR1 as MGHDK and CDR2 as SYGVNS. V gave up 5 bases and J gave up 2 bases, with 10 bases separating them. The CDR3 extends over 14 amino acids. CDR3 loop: CASSISGTYNEQFF. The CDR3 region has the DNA TGTGCCAGCAGTATCAGCGGTACCTACAATGAGCAGTTCTTC.

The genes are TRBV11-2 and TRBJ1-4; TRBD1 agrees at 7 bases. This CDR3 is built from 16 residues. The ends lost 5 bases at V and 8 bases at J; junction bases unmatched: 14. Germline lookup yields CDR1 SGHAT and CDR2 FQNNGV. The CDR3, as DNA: TGTGCCAGCAGCCTCCTACAGGGGAGGGTAGGCGAAAAACTGTTTTTT. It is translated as CASSLLQGRVGEKLFF.

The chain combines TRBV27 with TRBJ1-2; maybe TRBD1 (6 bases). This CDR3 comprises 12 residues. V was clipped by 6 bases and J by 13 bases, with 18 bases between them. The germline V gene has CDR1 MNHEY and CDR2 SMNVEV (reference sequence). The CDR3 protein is CASRGTGIAPTF. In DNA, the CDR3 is TGTGCCAGCAGAGGCACAGGGATTGCTCCCACCTTC.

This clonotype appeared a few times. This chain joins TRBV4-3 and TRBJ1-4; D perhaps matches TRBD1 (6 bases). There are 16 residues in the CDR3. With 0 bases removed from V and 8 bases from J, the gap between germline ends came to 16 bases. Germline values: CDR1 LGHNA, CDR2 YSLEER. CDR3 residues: CASSQDERGFGEKLFF. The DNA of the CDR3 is TGCGCCAGCAGCCAAGATGAGAGGGGGTTCGGAGAAAAACTGTTTTTT.

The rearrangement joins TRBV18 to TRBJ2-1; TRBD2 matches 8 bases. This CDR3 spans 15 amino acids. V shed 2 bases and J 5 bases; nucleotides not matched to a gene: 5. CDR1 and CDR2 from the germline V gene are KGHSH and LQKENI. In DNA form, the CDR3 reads TGTGCCAGCTCACCAGTCGGGAGGGGAAACAATGAGCAGTTCTTC. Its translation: CASSPVGRGNNEQFF.

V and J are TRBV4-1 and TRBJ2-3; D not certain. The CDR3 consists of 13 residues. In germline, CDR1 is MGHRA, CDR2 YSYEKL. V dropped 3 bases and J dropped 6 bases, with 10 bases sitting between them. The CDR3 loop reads CASSQSRVDTQYF. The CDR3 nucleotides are TGCGCCAGCAGCCAGAGCCGGGTGGATACGCAGTATTTT.

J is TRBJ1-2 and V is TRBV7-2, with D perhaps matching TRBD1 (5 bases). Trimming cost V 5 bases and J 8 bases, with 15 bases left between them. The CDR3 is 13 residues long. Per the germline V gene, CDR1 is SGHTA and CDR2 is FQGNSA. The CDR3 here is CASSPRDHGGYTF. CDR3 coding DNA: TGTGCCAGCAGCCCGCGGGACCACGGGGGCTACACCTTC.

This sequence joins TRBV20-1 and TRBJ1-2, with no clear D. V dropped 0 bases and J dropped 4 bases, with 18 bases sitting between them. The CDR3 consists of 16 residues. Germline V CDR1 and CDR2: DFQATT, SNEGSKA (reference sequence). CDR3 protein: CSARDSGENQGYGYTF. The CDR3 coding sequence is TGCAGTGCTAGAGACTCTGGGGAAAATCAAGGCTATGGCTACACCTTC.

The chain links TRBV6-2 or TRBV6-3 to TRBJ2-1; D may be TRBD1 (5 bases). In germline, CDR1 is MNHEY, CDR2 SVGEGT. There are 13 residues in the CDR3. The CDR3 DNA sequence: TGTGCTTCCGACAGCAGGACCTACAATGAGCAGTTCTTC. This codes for CASDSRTYNEQFF.

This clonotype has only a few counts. DNA for the CDR3: TGTGCCAGCAGTCCTCTCAGCGCCTCGGTTTACGAGCAGTACTTC. This encodes CASSPLSASVYEQYF. J is TRBJ2-7 and V is TRBV27; D is unclear. V lost 5 bases, J lost 4 bases, and 18 bases lay in between. The CDR3 is 15 amino acids. Germline-derived CDR1 and CDR2 are MNHEY and SMNVEV (reference sequence).

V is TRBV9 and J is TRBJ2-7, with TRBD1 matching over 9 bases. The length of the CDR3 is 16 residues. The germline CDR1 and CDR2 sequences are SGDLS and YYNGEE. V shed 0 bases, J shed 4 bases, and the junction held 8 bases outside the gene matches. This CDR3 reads CASSVAPDRGIYEQYF. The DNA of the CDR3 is TGTGCCAGCAGCGTAGCTCCGGACAGGGGAATTTACGAGCAGTACTTC.

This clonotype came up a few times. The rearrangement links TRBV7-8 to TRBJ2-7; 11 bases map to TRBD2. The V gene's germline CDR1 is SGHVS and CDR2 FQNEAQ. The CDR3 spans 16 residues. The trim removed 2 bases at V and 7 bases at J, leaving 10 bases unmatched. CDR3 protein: CASSLPRASGRYEQYF. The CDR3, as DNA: TGTGCCAGCAGCTTACCTCGGGCTAGCGGGAGGTATGAGCAGTACTTC.